These 20 T cell receptor beta chains originate from one sample sequenced in a study of blood T cell repertoires in COVID-19. Only in-frame clones appear in the TCRdb table, and some are missing; sequencing was by immunoSEQ multiplex PCR. The sample holds roughly 100,000 clones, roughly 79% seen once. The sequenced sample was peripheral blood. Receptors were obtained from a man older than 75 with COVID-19, enrolled during active disease.

The rearrangement links TRBV28 to TRBJ2-3; D gene uncertain. Germline CDR1 is MDHEN and CDR2 is SYDVKM. V was pared by 3 bases and J by 0 bases, with 10 bases between. CDR3 length: 15 amino acids. CDR3 region: CASSFNAESTDTQYF. CDR3 DNA: TGTGCCAGCAGTTTTAATGCGGAAAGCACAGATACGCAGTATTTT.

The chain is built from TRBV7-2 and TRBJ2-7; 10 nucleotides align to TRBD2. CDR1 is SGHTA and CDR2 is FQGNSA in the germline V gene. The CDR3 sequence is 15 residues long. The V segment lost 0 bases and the J segment 5 bases; nucleotides outside the gene matches: 4. Written as DNA, the CDR3 is TGTGCCAGCAGCTTAGCTAGCGGGAGGATCGACGAGCAGTACTTC. Translated: CASSLASGRIDEQYF.

This chain links TRBV19 with TRBJ1-4, with D unresolved. Germline CDR1 and CDR2: LNHDA and SQIVND (reference sequence). V was clipped by 10 bases and J by 8 bases, with 17 bases between them. The CDR3 is 13 amino acids. CDR3 sequence: CATTDTSREKLFF. The CDR3 DNA reads as TGTGCCACAACCGACACTTCCAGGGAAAAACTGTTTTTT.

The J gene is TRBJ1-5, the V gene TRBV28; weak D call: TRBD1 (5 bases). V shed 6 bases and J shed 4 bases, with 22 bases lying between them. Germline CDR1 is MDHEN and CDR2 is SYDVKM. The CDR3 sequence is 17 residues long. CDR3 region: CASSSWGGGGRNQPQHF. CDR3 nucleotides: TGTGCCAGCAGCTCCTGGGGCGGGGGAGGAAGGAATCAGCCCCAGCATTTT.

The V call is TRBV7-9, the J call TRBJ2-2; TRBD2 matches at 11 bases. CDR3 length: 19 amino acids. CDR1 and CDR2 from the germline V gene are SEHNR and FQNEAQ (reference sequence). Trimming cost V 2 bases and J 1 base; bases outside gene matches: 9. CDR3: CASSLLGLAAPENTGELFF. The CDR3, as DNA: TGTGCCAGCAGCTTATTGGGACTAGCGGCACCCGAGAACACCGGGGAGCTGTTTTTT.

The CDR3 loop is CASSISRQDSPLHF. For the CDR3, the DNA is TGTGCCAGCAGCATATCCCGACAGGATTCACCCCTCCACTTT. The gene calls are TRBV7-8 and TRBJ1-6; D is possibly TRBD1 (6 bases). Germline assignment: CDR1 SGHVS and CDR2 FQNEAQ. The germline V and J ends were trimmed by 5 bases and 8 bases, with 13 bases remaining between them. The CDR3 contains 14 residues.

The V and J genes are TRBV2 and TRBJ2-3, with D possibly being TRBD2 (7 bases). Trimming stripped 5 bases from V and 0 bases from J, with 18 bases between. The CDR3 contains 17 residues. CDR1 and CDR2 (germline): SNHLY, FYNNEI. For the CDR3, the DNA is TGTGCCAGCAGTTTCGGTAAACGGGGGGCTAGCACAGATACGCAGTATTTT. It specifies CASSFGKRGASTDTQYF.

The V and J genes are TRBV21-1 and TRBJ1-3; the table's D call of TRBD1 was not tested on the DNA. TRBV21-1 is a listed pseudogene. The CDR3 has 17 amino acids. The CDR3 bases are TGTGCCAGCAGCAAAGGACAAGCTAACTGGATCGGAAACACCATATATTTT. Its protein is CASSKGQANWIGNTIYF.

V gene TRBV5-1 combines with J gene TRBJ2-5; 9 bases line up with TRBD1. The CDR3 covers 15 residues. V lost 4 bases to trimming and J lost 5 bases; unmatched junction nucleotides: 9. Per germline, CDR1 SGHRS and CDR2 YFSETQ. CDR3 sequence (DNA): TGCGCCAGCAGCCCCGGGACAGGGAGCTGGGAGACCCAGTACTTC. This gives the protein CASSPGTGSWETQYF.

The chain combines TRBV28 with TRBJ2-7; 11 nucleotides align to TRBD2. Germline V gene data show CDR1 as MDHEN and CDR2 as SYDVKM. This CDR3 has 14 amino acids. V gave up 4 bases and J gave up 6 bases; unmatched junction bases: 5. In DNA form, the CDR3 reads TGTGCCAGCAGTTGGGCTAGCGGGGGGCGCGAGCAGTACTTC. Amino acids: CASSWASGGREQYF.

The chain recombines TRBV27 with TRBJ2-7; 10 nucleotides align to TRBD1. The CDR3 runs 15 residues. The trim removed 6 bases at V and 5 bases at J, leaving 10 bases unmatched. Germline loops: CDR1 MNHEY, CDR2 SMNVEV (reference sequence). CDR3: CASRMGTGAFNEQYF. The CDR3 nucleotides read TGTGCCAGCAGGATGGGGACAGGGGCTTTTAACGAGCAGTACTTC.

This rearrangement joins TRBV3-1 (or the pseudogene TRBV3-2) to TRBJ2-1, with TRBD1 as a possible D gene (5 bases). In germline, CDR1 is LGHDT, CDR2 YNNKEL (reference sequence). Trimming removed 1 base from V and 6 bases from J, with 13 bases in between. The CDR3 sequence is 15 residues long. In DNA, the CDR3 is TGTGCCAGCAGCCAAGGGAGACAGCCCACCAATGAGCAGTTCTTC. The encoded protein is CASSQGRQPTNEQFF.

The chain employs TRBV12-3 or TRBV12-4 and TRBJ2-5; D is unresolved. The CDR3 has 13 residues. With 2 bases removed from V and 4 bases from J, the gap between germline ends came to 8 bases. For the CDR3, the DNA is TGTGCCAGCAGTTTAATTCCCCTAGAGACCCAGTACTTC. It translates to CASSLIPLETQYF.

The chain carries TRBV5-5 and TRBJ2-7; TRBD1 is a possible D gene (6 bases). The germline V gene has CDR1 SGHKS and CDR2 YYEKEE (reference sequence). The CDR3 consists of 15 residues. V lost 4 bases and J lost 6, with 20 bases in between. The CDR3 here is CASSPYRVPEFEQYF. The CDR3 DNA sequence: TGTGCCAGCAGCCCCTACAGGGTTCCAGAGTTCGAGCAGTACTTC.

The chain uses TRBV19 and TRBJ2-3, with D unresolved. CDR3 length: 14 amino acids. Germline V gene lookup returns CDR1 LNHDA and CDR2 SQIVND (reference sequence). V lost 7 bases to trimming and J lost 0 bases, with 11 bases between them. CDR3 DNA: TGTGCCAGTAACTCTCCGCCTAGCACAGATACGCAGTATTTT. This codes for CASNSPPSTDTQYF.

This clone was seen a few times. The V and J genes are TRBV10-3 and TRBJ1-4, with TRBD1 matching over 7 bases. The germline V gene has CDR1 ENHRY and CDR2 SYGVKD. With 6 bases clipped from V and 3 bases from J, the junction kept 4 bases outside the gene matches. The CDR3 length is 14 residues. DNA of the CDR3: TGTGCCATCAGGGCAGGGGGAGCTAATGAAAAACTGTTTTTT. Translated, it gives CAIRAGGANEKLFF.

This clone was recorded only once. This chain links TRBV7-8 with TRBJ2-3, with 12 bases matching TRBD2. The germline V gene encodes CDR1 SGHVS and CDR2 FQNEAQ. V was pared by 1 base and J by 2 bases, with 4 bases of the junction left unmatched. The CDR3 loop spans 17 amino acids. The CDR3 reads CASSLETSGGYTDTQYF. The CDR3, as DNA: TGTGCCAGCAGCTTAGAGACTAGCGGGGGATACACAGATACGCAGTATTTT. Complete variable domain (other parts from reference TRBV7-8 and TRBJ2-3): GAGVSQSPRYKVAKRGQDVALRCDPISGHVSLFWYQQALGQGPEFLTYFQNEAQLDKSGLPSDRFFAERPEGSVSTLKIQRTQQEDSAVYLCASSLETSGGYTDTQYFGPGTRLTVL.

The gene calls are TRBV11-3 and TRBJ2-1; D uncertain. Trimming took off 1 base at V and 0 bases at J, with 13 bases between the two ends. The CDR3 runs to 17 residues. Germline V gene sequence: CDR1 SGHNT, CDR2 YENEEA. CDR3 sequence reads: CASSLGGNPSSYNEQFF. CDR3 coding DNA: TGTGCCAGCAGCTTAGGAGGAAACCCAAGCTCCTACAATGAGCAGTTCTTC.

The V gene is TRBV4-3, the J gene TRBJ2-3, with TRBD2 matching over 8 bases. Trimming took 4 bases from V and 4 from J; bases not matched to a gene: 7. The CDR3 has 15 amino acids. Germline V lookup: CDR1 LGHNA, CDR2 YSLEER. This CDR3 reads CASSRTGGPSDTQYF. CDR3 DNA sequence: TGCGCCAGCAGCCGTACGGGGGGGCCCTCAGATACGCAGTATTTT.

The chain combines TRBV7-2 with TRBJ1-2; TRBD1 might be the D (6 bases). Germline values: CDR1 SGHTA, CDR2 FQGNSA. The V gene lost 1 base and the J gene lost 7 bases, with 13 bases spanning the gap. This CDR3 contains 14 residues. The CDR3 nucleotides read TGTGCCAGCAGCTTAGATGGGGGCGGGTTTGGCTACACCTTC. Its translation: CASSLDGGGFGYTF.